This is a list of T cell receptor beta chains from one sample in a study of OX40 agonist ivuxolimab in advanced cancers. Some clones are missing from TCRdb's copy, which holds only in-frame ones; the method was immunoSEQ multiplex PCR. The table shows more than 8,500 clones, with around 70% occurring only once. Sequenced material: CD4+ or CD8+ T cells sorted from blood, taken in a trial of the OX40 agonist ivuxolimab. The receptor set was obtained from an adult with an advanced solid tumor such as melanoma, head and neck, liver or kidney cancer. The CDR3 runs from the conserved cysteine through the conserved F or W. The D gene is left open where the match is weak. Clone size appears in some rows only: once, few, many, or a class for an expanded clone.

d_call | j_call | v_call | clone_size | cdr3_aa | cdr3_nt
- | TRBJ1-4 | TRBV21-1 | - | CASSHLVYKVHNEKLFF | TGTGCCAGCAGCCACCTCGTATACAAGGTGCATAATGAAAAACTGTTTTTT
TRBD2 | TRBJ2-2 | TRBV7-9 | once | CASSPGLAEGTGELFF | TGTGCCAGCAGCCCGGGACTAGCGGAGGGAACCGGGGAGCTGTTTTTT
- | TRBJ1-2 | TRBV6-5 | - | CASSYSKGLGYGYTF | TGTGCCAGCAGTTACTCGAAAGGGCTCGGCTATGGCTACACCTTC
TRBD1 | TRBJ1-2 | TRBV27 | - | CASSPGQGSSYFGYTF | TGTGCCAGCAGCCCAGGACAGGGAAGTAGCTATTTTGGCTACACCTTC
- | TRBJ1-5 | TRBV28 | - | CASSEAGGNQPQHF | TGTGCCAGCAGTGAAGCAGGGGGCAATCAGCCCCAGCATTTT
- | TRBJ2-7 | TRBV30 | - | CAWSVVYEQYF | TGTGCCTGGAGTGTTGTCTACGAGCAGTACTTC
TRBD2 | TRBJ2-1 | TRBV19 | medium-sized | CASSMLAGENEQFF | TGTGCCAGTAGTATGCTAGCGGGGGAAAATGAGCAGTTCTTC
- | TRBJ2-6 | TRBV13 | - | CASSLDRTSRLGANVLTF | TGTGCCAGCAGCCTCGACAGGACATCCCGTTTAGGGGCCAACGTCCTGACTTTC
TRBD1 | TRBJ2-1 | TRBV14 | - | CASSWDRGAYNEQFF | TGTGCCAGCAGCTGGGACAGGGGGGCCTACAATGAGCAGTTCTTC
- | TRBJ2-2 | TRBV19 | - | CASSPEGGTGELFF | TGTGCCAGTAGTCCGGAGGGGGGCACCGGGGAGCTGTTTTTT
TRBD1 | TRBJ2-7 | TRBV6-1 | - | CASSERIWDSSYEQYF | TGTGCCAGCAGTGAAAGAATTTGGGACAGCTCCTACGAGCAGTACTTC
- | TRBJ2-2 | TRBV19 | - | CASSLGAREDTGELFF | TGTGCCAGTAGTTTGGGGGCTCGGGAGGACACCGGGGAGCTGTTTTTT
- | TRBJ2-1 | TRBV5-6 | - | CASKPRRSLFNEQFF | TGTGCCAGCAAGCCCCGACGGAGCCTCTTCAATGAGCAGTTCTTC
- | TRBJ2-7 | TRBV21-1 | - | CASSKEKSYEQYF | TGTGCCAGCAGCAAAGAAAAATCCTACGAGCAGTACTTC
- | TRBJ2-5 | TRBV15 | - | CATSRDPSLTIQETQYF | TGTGCCACCAGCAGAGACCCGTCTTTAACGATCCAAGAGACCCAGTACTTC
- | TRBJ2-7 | TRBV27 | - | CASSLMRPGIYEQYF | TGTGCCAGCAGTTTAATGAGACCGGGGATCTACGAGCAGTACTTC
- | TRBJ2-1 | TRBV30 | - | CAWSVLWSEQFF | TGTGCCTGGAGTGTATTGTGGAGTGAGCAGTTCTTC
- | TRBJ2-7 | TRBV11-2 | few | CASSFGGPSYEQYF | TGTGCCAGCAGCTTTGGCGGTCCCTCCTACGAGCAGTACTTC
- | TRBJ2-2 | TRBV4-2 | - | CAARLGSGNTGELFF | TGTGCCGCCAGGTTGGGTAGCGGCAACACCGGGGAGCTGTTTTTT
- | TRBJ2-1 | TRBV19 | - | CASSIVTGSYNEQFF | TGTGCCAGTAGTATAGTAACAGGCTCCTACAATGAGCAGTTCTTC
- | TRBJ1-2 | TRBV7-8 | medium-sized | CASSWGTVDYGYTF | TGTGCCAGCAGCTGGGGGACTGTTGACTATGGCTACACCTTC
TRBD1 | TRBJ1-1 | TRBV7-9 | - | CASIDTGTEIMNTEAFF | TGTGCCAGCATCGACACCGGGACAGAGATAATGAACACTGAAGCTTTCTTT
- | TRBJ2-7 | TRBV10-1 | medium-sized | CASSKDSSSYEQYF | TGCGCCAGCAGTAAAGACTCCAGCTCCTACGAGCAGTACTTC
- | TRBJ2-3 | TRBV29-1 | - | CSVGVLWDTDTQYF | TGCAGCGTTGGGGTCTTATGGGACACAGATACGCAGTATTTT
- | TRBJ2-2 | TRBV28 | - | CASSLRGDSGELFF | TGTGCCAGCAGTTTACGTGGGGATTCCGGGGAGCTGTTTTTT
- | TRBJ2-1 | TRBV11-3 | - | CASSSTNHNEQFF | TGTGCCAGCAGCTCAACTAACCACAATGAGCAGTTCTTC
- | TRBJ1-6 | TRBV9 | - | CASSLEGLPDSPLHF | TGTGCCAGCAGCTTAGAGGGGCTGCCCGATTCACCCCTCCACTTT
TRBD2 | TRBJ2-1 | TRBV15 | - | CATSRDYSGRQSYNEQFF | TGTGCCACCAGCAGAGATTATAGCGGGAGACAGTCCTACAATGAGCAGTTCTTC
- | TRBJ1-5 | TRBV4-1 | once | CASSKDSNQPQHF | TGCGCCAGCAGCAAGGATTCGAATCAGCCCCAGCATTTT
- | TRBJ1-4 | TRBV27 | - | CASSLSGGEKLFF | TGTGCCAGCAGTTTATCAGGGGGTGAAAAACTGTTTTTT
- | TRBJ2-1 | TRBV13 | - | CASSFSNEQFF | TGTGCCAGCAGCTTCAGCAATGAGCAGTTCTTC
- | TRBJ2-1 | TRBV7-9 | - | CASSSTNHNEQFF | TGTGCCAGCAGCTCAACTAACCACAATGAGCAGTTCTTC
TRBD1 | TRBJ2-1 | TRBV7-9 | - | CASSRQGEVTILEQFF | TGTGCCAGCAGCCGACAGGGCGAAGTGACAATTTTAGAGCAGTTCTTC
- | TRBJ2-5 | TRBV5-6 | - | CASSQGETQYF | TGTGCCAGCAGCCAGGGAGAGACCCAGTACTTC
TRBD1 | TRBJ1-2 | TRBV6-5 | - | CASSDRDGYTF | TGTGCCAGCAGTGACAGGGATGGCTACACCTTC
TRBD2 | TRBJ2-7 | TRBV19 | few | CASSIEAGGPYEQYF | TGTGCCAGTAGTATAGAAGCGGGAGGCCCATACGAGCAGTACTTC
- | TRBJ1-2 | TRBV27 | - | CASSLNSGSNYGYTF | TGTGCCAGCAGTCTCAACTCGGGGTCTAACTATGGCTACACCTTC
- | TRBJ2-1 | TRBV7-9 | - | CASSPKVAGRDNEQFF | TGTGCCAGCAGCCCCAAGGTGGCGGGAAGGGACAATGAGCAGTTCTTC
- | TRBJ2-7 | TRBV9 | - | CASSVAAGNEQYF | TGTGCCAGCAGCGTAGCTGCAGGTAACGAGCAGTACTTC
- | TRBJ2-2 | TRBV13 | - | CASSFGATGELFF | TGTGCCAGCAGCTTTGGTGCCACCGGGGAGCTGTTTTTT
TRBD1 | TRBJ2-1 | TRBV9 | - | CASSVVGTGYLVNEQFF | TGTGCCAGCAGCGTAGTGGGGACAGGGTATCTGGTCAATGAGCAGTTCTTC
TRBD2 | TRBJ2-5 | TRBV10-3 | - | CAIRGTSAQETQYF | TGTGCCATCAGGGGGACTAGCGCTCAAGAGACCCAGTACTTC
- | TRBJ1-5 | TRBV6-1 | few | CASSELVGNQPQHF | TGTGCCAGCAGTGAATTGGTAGGGAATCAGCCCCAGCATTTT
TRBD2 | TRBJ2-3 | TRBV11-3 | once | CASSLVPSGREQYF | TGTGCCAGCAGCTTAGTTCCTAGCGGGAGGGAGCAGTATTTT
- | TRBJ1-4 | TRBV13 | - | CASSFRGGDEKLFF | TGTGCCAGCAGCTTCCGAGGGGGGGATGAAAAACTGTTTTTT
TRBD1 | TRBJ2-4 | TRBV18 | once | CASSLLDRDRPLAKNIQYF | TGTGCCAGCTCACTCTTGGACAGGGACCGTCCACTAGCCAAAAACATTCAGTACTTC
TRBD1 | TRBJ2-6 | TRBV19 | - | CASPTRDRKHGAGANVLTF | TGTGCCAGTCCTACCCGGGACAGGAAACATGGCGCTGGGGCCAACGTCCTGACTTTC
- | TRBJ1-5 | TRBV6-6 | - | CACPGTYSNQPQHF | TGTGCCTGTCCGGGGACCTATAGCAATCAGCCCCAGCATTTT
- | TRBJ2-3 | TRBV6-9 | - | CAGSQLFSTDTQYF | TGTGCCGGCTCACAGCTCTTTAGCACAGATACGCAGTATTTT
TRBD2 | TRBJ2-7 | TRBV7-6 | - | CASSWGLAGEEQYF | TGTGCCAGCAGCTGGGGGCTAGCGGGAGAGGAGCAGTACTTC
TRBD1 | TRBJ2-5 | TRBV15 | few | CATSRDSLDRGETQYF | TGTGCCACCAGCAGAGACTCCCTCGACAGGGGAGAGACCCAGTACTTC
- | TRBJ2-3 | TRBV5-1 | once | CASSLAAASTDTQYF | TGCGCCAGCAGCTTGGCGGCTGCTAGCACAGATACGCAGTATTTT
- | TRBJ2-1 | TRBV5-1 | - | CASSLIPGSEQFF | TGCGCCAGCAGCTTGATTCCAGGGTCTGAGCAGTTCTTC
- | TRBJ1-2 | TRBV27 | - | CASSSADSDTIDWLSSPFYGYTF | TGTGCCAGCAGTTCGGCCGACAGTGACACCATCGACTGGCTATCCTCTCCGTTCTATGGCTACACCTTC
- | TRBJ2-2 | TRBV28 | - | CASSLPYTTRGLYPNTGELFF | TGTGCCAGCAGTTTACCCTATACCACGAGGGGCCTTTACCCGAACACCGGGGAGCTGTTTTTT
TRBD2 | TRBJ2-7 | TRBV5-6 | - | CASSLASGTRSGEQYF | TGTGCCAGCAGCTTGGCCTCCGGGACTAGGAGTGGCGAGCAGTACTTC
TRBD1 | TRBJ2-7 | TRBV5-6 | - | CASSLATGSSYEQYF | TGTGCCAGCAGCTTAGCGACAGGGAGCTCCTACGAGCAGTACTTC